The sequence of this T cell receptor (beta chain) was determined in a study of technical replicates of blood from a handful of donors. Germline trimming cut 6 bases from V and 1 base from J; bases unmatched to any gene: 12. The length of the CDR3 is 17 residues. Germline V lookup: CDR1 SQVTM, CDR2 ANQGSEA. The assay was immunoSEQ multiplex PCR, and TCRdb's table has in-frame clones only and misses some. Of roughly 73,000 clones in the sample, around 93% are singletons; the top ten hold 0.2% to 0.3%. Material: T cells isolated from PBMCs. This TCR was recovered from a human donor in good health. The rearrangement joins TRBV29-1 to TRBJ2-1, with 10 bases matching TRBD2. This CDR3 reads CSVFDLSGRESYNEQFF. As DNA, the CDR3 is TGCAGCGTCTTCGACTTAAGCGGGAGGGAGTCCTACAATGAGCAGTTCTTC.